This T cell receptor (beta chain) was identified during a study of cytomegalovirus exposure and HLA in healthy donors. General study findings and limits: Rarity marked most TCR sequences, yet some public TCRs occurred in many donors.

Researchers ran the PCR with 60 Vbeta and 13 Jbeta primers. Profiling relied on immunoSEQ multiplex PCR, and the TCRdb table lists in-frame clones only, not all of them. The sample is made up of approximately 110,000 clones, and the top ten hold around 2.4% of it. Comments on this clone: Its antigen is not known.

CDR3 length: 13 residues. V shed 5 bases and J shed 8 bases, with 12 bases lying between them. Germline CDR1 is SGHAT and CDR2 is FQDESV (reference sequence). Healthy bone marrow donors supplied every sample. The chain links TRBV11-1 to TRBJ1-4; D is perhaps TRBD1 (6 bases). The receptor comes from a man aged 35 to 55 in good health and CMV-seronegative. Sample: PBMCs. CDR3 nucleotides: TGTGCCAGCAGCAGGGGGATAAAGGAAAAACTGTTTTTT. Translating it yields CASSRGIKEKLFF.